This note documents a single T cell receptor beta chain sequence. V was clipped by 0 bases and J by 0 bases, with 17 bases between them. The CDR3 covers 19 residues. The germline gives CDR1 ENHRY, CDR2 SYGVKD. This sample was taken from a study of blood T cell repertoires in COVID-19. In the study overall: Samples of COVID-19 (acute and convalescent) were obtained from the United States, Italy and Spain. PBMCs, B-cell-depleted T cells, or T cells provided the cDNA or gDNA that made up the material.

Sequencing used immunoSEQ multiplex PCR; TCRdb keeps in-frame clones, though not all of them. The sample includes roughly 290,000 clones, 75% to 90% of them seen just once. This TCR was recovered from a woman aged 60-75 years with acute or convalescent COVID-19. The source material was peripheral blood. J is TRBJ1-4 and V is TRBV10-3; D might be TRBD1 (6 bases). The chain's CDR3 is CAISESRGQRITTNEKLFF. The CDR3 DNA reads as TGTGCCATCAGTGAGTCGCGCGGACAGAGGATAACAACTAATGAAAAACTGTTTTTT.